What follows are 16 T cell receptor beta chains derived from one specimen sequenced in a study of PD-1 blockade in classical Hodgkin lymphoma. Autologous stem cell transplantation was followed by relapse in every patient, and brentuximab vedotin exposure varied. Produced via immunoSEQ multiplex PCR; TCRdb's table is partial and in-frame only. The sample lists 24,000 or so clones, 80% seen once, with about a sixth in the top ten. Sequenced here: peripheral blood mononuclear cells (PBMCs), sampled before the second cycle of nivolumab. The receptors derive from a human donor with classical Hodgkin lymphoma.

The chain carries TRBV12-5 and TRBJ2-3, with no clear D. This CDR3 has 14 amino acids. CDR1 LGHNT and CDR2 FRNRAP come from the germline V gene. With 2 bases removed from V and 6 bases from J, the gap between germline ends came to 12 bases. The CDR3, as DNA: TGTGCTAGTGGTTTGTATGGGAAATGGGATACGCAGTATTTT. Protein: CASGLYGKWDTQYF.

CDR3 DNA sequence: TGTGCCAGCAGCCGGAACAGCCGACCGAGTGATGGAAACACCATATATTTT. Its translation is CASSRNSRPSDGNTIYF. The rearrangement links TRBV7-2 to TRBJ1-3; D not resolved. V was clipped by 5 bases and J by 3 bases, with 20 bases between them. The CDR3 consists of 17 residues. The germline gives CDR1 SGHTA, CDR2 FQGNSA.

The chain links TRBV18 to TRBJ2-7, with 9 bases matching TRBD2. Trimming cost V 6 bases and J 3 bases; bases outside gene matches: 9. The CDR3 extends over 15 amino acids. Germline V lookup: CDR1 KGHSH, CDR2 LQKENI. The CDR3 DNA is TGTGCCAGCTCCCAAAGACTAGCGGAGCTCTACGAGCAGTACTTC. The encoded protein is CASSQRLAELYEQYF.

V usage is TRBV7-2 and J usage is TRBJ2-7; 13 bases line up with TRBD2. The CDR3 loop spans 16 amino acids. Germline loops: CDR1 SGHTA, CDR2 FQGNSA. The V segment lost 5 bases and the J segment 4 bases; nucleotides outside the gene matches: 8. DNA of the CDR3: TGTGCCAGCAGCCTCAAACTAGCGGGGGGGAGGTACGAGCAGTACGTC. Translated: CASSLKLAGGRYEQYV.

The rearrangement joins TRBV2 to TRBJ1-4; no reliable D call. From germline, CDR1 is SNHLY and CDR2 FYNNEI. The CDR3 is made up of 18 amino acids. V was pared by 4 bases and J by 0 bases, with 18 bases between. The CDR3 here is CASSVRVATGTTNEKLFF. CDR3 coding DNA: TGTGCCAGCAGTGTAAGAGTTGCAACGGGGACAACTAATGAAAAACTGTTTTTT.

The V call is TRBV5-6, the J call TRBJ2-3, with D possibly being TRBD1 or TRBD2 (6 bases each). The germline CDR1 and CDR2 sequences are SGHDT and YYEEEE. V dropped 4 bases and J dropped 3 bases, with 18 bases sitting between them. The CDR3 is made up of 16 amino acids. CDR3 residues: CASSLDVGGRTDTQYF. CDR3 bases: TGTGCCAGCAGCCTGGATGTGGGGGGCCGAACAGATACGCAGTATTTT.

The chain employs TRBV6-5 and TRBJ2-1; D not resolved. Trimming left V 3 bases short and J 2 bases short, with 8 bases between. The length of the CDR3 is 14 residues. Per the germline V gene, CDR1 is MNHEY and CDR2 is SVGAGI. The CDR3 loop is CASSYRPPYNEQFF. The CDR3 coding sequence is TGTGCCAGCAGTTATCGCCCCCCCTACAATGAGCAGTTCTTC.

This chain joins TRBV13 and TRBJ2-7; 9 nucleotides line up with TRBD2. The CDR3 spans 12 residues. Germline V gene lookup returns CDR1 PRHDT and CDR2 FYEKMQ (reference sequence). V was pared by 8 bases and J by 6 bases, with 5 bases of the junction left unmatched. CDR3 protein: CASGAGGVEQYF. CDR3 bases: TGTGCCAGCGGAGCGGGAGGAGTCGAGCAGTACTTC.

The V gene is TRBV19, the J gene TRBJ2-1; 14 bases are shared with TRBD2. After removal of 10 bases from V and 9 bases from J, the junction contained 8 bases not matched to a gene. Germline loops: CDR1 LNHDA, CDR2 SQIVND (reference sequence). The CDR3 extends over 14 amino acids. For the CDR3, the DNA is TGTGCCACCAGGACTAGCGGGGGGCTATTTGAGCAGTTCTTC. Translated, it gives CATRTSGGLFEQFF.

To note about this clone: One end of the junction is discordant with germline, which a read error may explain. The chain joins TRBV7-7 to TRBJ2-5; TRBD2 agrees at 9 bases. The CDR3 runs to 16 residues. From germline, CDR1 is SSHAT and CDR2 FNYEAQ (reference sequence). DNA for the CDR3: TGTGCTAGCAGCTTACTAGGACTAGCGAGAGAAGAGACCCAGTACTTC. It codes for CASSLLGLAREETQYF. Supplemented by reference TRBV7-7 and TRBJ2-5, the full variable domain reads GAGVSQSPRYKVTKRGQDVTLRCDPISSHATLYWYQQALGQGPEFLTYFNYEAQPDKSGLPSDRFSAERPEGSISTLTIQRTEQRDSAMYRCASSLLGLAREETQYFGPGTRLLVL.

The rearrangement links TRBV5-8 to TRBJ2-6, with D perhaps matching TRBD1 (5 bases). The CDR3 extends over 15 amino acids. Trimming cost V 0 bases and J 2 bases, with 6 bases left between them. Germline loops: CDR1 SGHTS, CDR2 YDEGEE. The chain's CDR3 is CASSLAGPGANVLTF. CDR3 in DNA: TGTGCCAGCAGCTTGGCAGGGCCTGGGGCCAACGTCCTGACTTTC.

V gene TRBV5-1 combines with J gene TRBJ2-7; unclear D gene. Trimming shortened V by 0 bases and J by 2 bases, and 6 bases separated the two germline ends. CDR1 SGHRS and CDR2 YFSETQ come from the germline V gene. The CDR3 extends over 13 amino acids. CDR3 loop: CASSLDGAYEQYF. CDR3 nucleotide sequence: TGCGCCAGCAGCTTGGATGGGGCCTACGAGCAGTACTTC.

The chain recombines TRBV30 with TRBJ1-2; no clear D gene. Germline V gene lookup returns CDR1 GTSNPN and CDR2 SVGIG (reference sequence). V was trimmed by 0 bases and J by 3 bases, leaving 5 bases between them. This CDR3 spans 12 amino acids. The DNA for the CDR3 is TGTGCCTGGAGTGTACGGTACTATGGCTACACCTTC. Its translation is CAWSVRYYGYTF.

V and J are TRBV19 and TRBJ2-1; the match to TRBD2 covers 13 bases. The J segment lost 5 bases and the V segment lost 7 bases, leaving 11 bases of the junction unmatched. Per germline, CDR1 LNHDA and CDR2 SQIVND (reference sequence). The CDR3 consists of 17 residues. This chain's CDR3 is CASNDPGTSGKNNEQFF. CDR3 nucleotide sequence: TGTGCCAGTAACGACCCCGGGACTAGCGGGAAGAACAATGAGCAGTTCTTC.

This clone was detected only a few times. Here the CDR3 DNA reads TGTGCCAGCAGACAGGTTTACTCCTACAATGAGCAGTTCTTC. Translating gives CASRQVYSYNEQFF. The V and J genes are TRBV21-1 and TRBJ2-1; the table calls TRBD1, which could not be checked here. TRBV21-1 counts as a pseudogene. This CDR3 spans 14 amino acids.

The V call is TRBV5-4, the J call TRBJ2-3; the D gene is possibly TRBD1 (6 bases). This CDR3 is built from 16 residues. V shed 0 bases and J shed 0 bases, with 11 bases lying between them. Germline V CDR1 and CDR2: SGHNT, YYREEE (reference sequence). The CDR3 region has the DNA TGTGCCAGCAGCTTGGGGGACACCGGTAGCACAGATACGCAGTATTTT. Its translation: CASSLGDTGSTDTQYF.